This T cell receptor (beta chain) was recorded in a study of T cell responses to AZD1222 COVID-19 vaccine. Study-wide results and caveats: Repertoires were obtained only post-peak T cell response. Only five or six individuals given AZD1222 were seropositive at baseline.

Comments on this clone: As yet, its antigen is unknown.

The data were produced by immunoSEQ multiplex PCR, yet TCRdb's version contains in-frame clones alone and is incomplete. The sample holds 190,000 or so clones; approximately 93% are singletons and the top ten take roughly 1%. Trimming took off 4 bases at V and 3 bases at J, with 17 bases between the two ends. This CDR3 has 16 residues. The germline CDR1 and CDR2 sequences are LNHDA and SQIVND (reference sequence). The source material was peripheral blood, sampled 28 days after the second AZD1222 dose. The chain carries TRBV19 and TRBJ2-3; weak D call: TRBD1 (6 bases). The TCR originated in an adult who received the AZD1222 COVID-19 vaccine. The CDR3 sequence is CASSTQGREGTDTQYF. DNA for the CDR3: TGTGCCAGTAGTACACAGGGACGAGAGGGGACAGATACGCAGTATTTT.